Shown below are 30 T cell receptor beta chains from a single sample sequenced in a study of T cell responses to AZD1222 COVID-19 vaccine. Profiled with immunoSEQ multiplex PCR; TCRdb holds only in-frame clones, not every one. Altogether 130,000 to 150,000 clones are present, around nine tenths being singletons, with the ten largest covering approximately 5.7%. The sequencing used peripheral blood, collected on day 0 of AZD1222 vaccination. The source is an adult in good health.

This sequence joins TRBV5-1 and TRBJ2-1; D gene unclear. This CDR3 spans 15 amino acids. Germline-derived CDR1 and CDR2 are SGHRS and YFSETQ. With 0 bases removed from V and 4 bases from J, the gap between germline ends came to 11 bases. CDR3 loop: CASSLEGSGYNEQFF. CDR3 nucleotides: TGCGCCAGCAGCTTGGAAGGGTCCGGTTACAATGAGCAGTTCTTC.

The rearrangement links TRBV29-1 to TRBJ1-1; maybe TRBD1 (5 bases). CDR1 is SQVTM and CDR2 is ANQGSEA in the germline V gene. The CDR3 length is 12 residues. Trimming pared 4 bases from V and 4 bases from J, leaving 10 bases between. CDR3 residues: CSVGQGPTEAFF. CDR3 DNA: TGCAGCGTTGGGCAGGGCCCCACTGAAGCTTTCTTT.

This chain uses TRBV21-1 with TRBJ1-6. TRBV21-1 is a listed pseudogene. The CDR3 runs 18 residues. DNA of the CDR3: TGTGCCAGCAGCAAAGGGGTTCTAGGTAGGCTCGTGGATTCACCCCTCCACTTT. Its protein is CASSKGVLGRLVDSPLHF.

This sequence joins TRBV6-5 and TRBJ2-1; TRBD1 or TRBD2 may be the D gene (5 bases each). The V and J ends lost 7 bases and 5 bases respectively, with 18 bases between them. CDR1 and CDR2 from the germline V gene are MNHEY and SVGAGI. The CDR3 is 15 residues long. The CDR3 sequence: CASTSPRDGHNEQFF. CDR3 coding DNA: TGTGCCAGCACCTCCCCCCGGGACGGTCACAATGAGCAGTTCTTC.

This rearrangement joins TRBV12-3 or TRBV12-4 to TRBJ2-3; D might be TRBD1 (6 bases). This CDR3 is built from 13 residues. Trimming removed 5 bases at V and 4 bases at J, with 10 bases between. CDR3 in amino acids: CASSRGTPDTQYF. For the CDR3, the DNA is TGTGCCAGCAGTCGAGGGACACCAGATACGCAGTATTTT.

The rearrangement links TRBV28 to TRBJ1-4, with D hard to call. This CDR3 comprises 11 residues. Germline V lookup: CDR1 MDHEN, CDR2 SYDVKM. V lost 3 bases and J lost 11, with 7 bases in between. The CDR3 nucleotides read TGTGCCAGCAGTTTGGGTGGGAAACTGTTTTTT. It codes for CASSLGGKLFF.

This chain uses TRBV5-6 with TRBJ1-1; 11 bases are shared with TRBD1. Germline CDR1 reads SGHDT; CDR2 reads YYEEEE. This CDR3 is 16 amino acids long. V shed 1 base, J shed 5 bases, and the junction held 7 bases outside the gene matches. The DNA for the CDR3 is TGTGCCAGCAGCTTGATCGGACAGGGGGCGCGAACTGAAGCTTTCTTT. Its protein product is CASSLIGQGARTEAFF. Full variable domain (missing parts from reference TRBV5-6 and TRBJ1-1): DAGVTQSPTHLIKTRGQQVTLRCSPKSGHDTVSWYQQALGQGPQFIFQYYEEEERQRGNFPDRFSGHQFPNYSSELNVNALLLGDSALYLCASSLIGQGARTEAFFGQGTRLTVV.

The table lists this clone with a few counts. V and J are TRBV10-3 and TRBJ2-1; 15 nucleotides agree with TRBD2. Losses at the gene ends were 4 bases for V and 7 bases for J; bases not matched to a gene: 2. The germline gives CDR1 ENHRY, CDR2 SYGVKD. The CDR3 has 15 residues. CDR3 sequence: CAISGTSGRANEQFF. CDR3 nucleotide sequence: TGTGCCATCAGTGGGACTAGCGGGAGGGCAAATGAGCAGTTCTTC.

This chain uses TRBV20-1 with TRBJ1-1; TRBD1 is a possible D gene (5 bases). V was clipped by 3 bases and J by 0 bases, with 8 bases between them. CDR3 length: 13 amino acids. The germline gives CDR1 DFQATT, CDR2 SNEGSKA (reference sequence). This chain's CDR3 is CSASRGLNTEAFF. CDR3 coding DNA: TGCAGTGCTAGTCGGGGACTGAACACTGAAGCTTTCTTT.

The V call is TRBV5-1, the J call TRBJ2-2; 10 bases line up with TRBD1. CDR1 SGHRS and CDR2 YFSETQ come from the germline V gene. The CDR3 sequence is 17 residues long. V shed 3 bases and J 3 bases; nucleotides not matched to a gene: 8. DNA for the CDR3: TGCGCCAGCAGCTCGTCGGGACAGGGGAGGTACACCGGGGAGCTGTTTTTT. This encodes CASSSSGQGRYTGELFF.

In nucleotides, the CDR3 is TGTGCCAGCAGCTCCCTGAGGCCAAACACTGAAGCTTTCTTT. As protein: CASSSLRPNTEAFF. This sequence joins TRBV7-8 and TRBJ1-1; D not resolved. Germline CDR1 is SGHVS and CDR2 is FQNEAQ. The CDR3 has 14 residues. Trimming removed 4 bases from V and 2 bases from J, with 11 bases in between.

The chain is built from TRBV7-2 and TRBJ1-2, with a weak D call TRBD1 (5 bases). This CDR3 is built from 15 residues. Looked up from germline, CDR1 is SGHTA and CDR2 is FQGNSA. The V gene lost 5 bases and the J gene lost 5 bases, with 18 bases spanning the gap. CDR3 amino acids: CASSPNTGTAYGYTF. Here the CDR3 DNA reads TGTGCCAGCAGCCCGAACACCGGGACGGCATATGGCTACACCTTC.

V is TRBV29-1 and J is TRBJ2-2, with 7 bases matching TRBD1. The V and J ends lost 4 bases and 7 bases, in that order; junction bases with no gene match: 9. Per the germline V gene, CDR1 is SQVTM and CDR2 is ANQGSEA. The CDR3 has 14 amino acids. The CDR3 nucleotides read TGCAGCGTTGGTCAACAGGGGCACGTCGGGGAGCTGTTTTTT. It specifies CSVGQQGHVGELFF.

The CDR3, as DNA: TGTGCCAGCAGCTTAGTATTAGTCCCGGGCACTGAAGCTTTCTTT. It encodes CASSLVLVPGTEAFF. This chain connects TRBV11-2 to TRBJ1-1; D is ambiguous. Germline CDR1 is SGHAT and CDR2 is FQNNGV. The CDR3 is made up of 15 amino acids. The V end lost 1 base, the J end lost 4 bases, and 13 bases lay between the germline ends.

The rearrangement uses TRBV20-1 and TRBJ2-4; 12 bases align to TRBD2. Unmatched junction bases numbered 10, after V lost 3 bases and J lost 7 bases. Germline lookup yields CDR1 DFQATT and CDR2 SNEGSKA (reference sequence). This CDR3 comprises 16 residues. The CDR3 sequence is CSASKTRLAGDNIQYF. The CDR3 region has the DNA TGCAGTGCTAGTAAGACCAGACTAGCGGGAGATAACATTCAGTACTTC.

The chain links TRBV27 to TRBJ1-6; tentative D call: TRBD1 (6 bases). V was clipped by 6 bases and J by 6 bases, with 21 bases between them. Germline values: CDR1 MNHEY, CDR2 SMNVEV (reference sequence). This CDR3 contains 17 residues. The CDR3 sequence: CASRLYVGAGVNSPLHF. In nucleotides, the CDR3 is TGTGCCAGCAGGCTTTATGTAGGGGCAGGGGTTAATTCACCCCTCCACTTT.

This chain uses TRBV19 with TRBJ2-7; D is possibly TRBD2 (5 bases). Germline V gene data show CDR1 as LNHDA and CDR2 as SQIVND (reference sequence). Trimming left V 2 bases short and J 6 bases short, with 11 bases between. The CDR3 loop spans 13 amino acids. The CDR3 region is CASSIYEGSEQYF. CDR3 in DNA: TGTGCCAGTAGTATATATGAGGGTTCCGAGCAGTACTTC.

The rearrangement joins TRBV5-1 to TRBJ2-1; D is uncertain. Between the trimmed V and J ends, which lost 5 bases and 1 base, there was a span of 10 bases. The CDR3 is 14 residues long. The germline CDR1 and CDR2 sequences are SGHRS and YFSETQ. CDR3 nucleotide sequence: TGCGCCAGCAGTGAAGTGGTATCCTACAATGAGCAGTTCTTC. Its protein product is CASSEVVSYNEQFF.

The chain joins TRBV9 to TRBJ2-5; 9 bases map to TRBD2. The CDR3 covers 16 residues. Germline-derived CDR1 and CDR2 are SGDLS and YYNGEE. V lost 2 bases, J lost 1 base, and 6 bases stayed unmatched. CDR3 nucleotides: TGTGCCAGCAGCGTTTCGGCTAGCGGGGCCCAAGAGACCCAGTACTTC. Amino acids: CASSVSASGAQETQYF.

The V and J genes are TRBV30 and TRBJ1-5, with a tentative D call TRBD1 (5 bases). The CDR3 length is 15 residues. Trimming removed 0 bases at V and 7 bases at J, with 16 bases between. Looked up from germline, CDR1 is GTSNPN and CDR2 is SVGIG (reference sequence). CDR3 sequence reads: CAWSVMQGRRQPQHF. The CDR3 bases are TGTGCCTGGAGTGTAATGCAGGGACGACGACAGCCCCAGCATTTT.

CDR3 loop: CAWSHGTGAFF. The CDR3 DNA follows: TGTGCCTGGAGTCACGGGACAGGGGCTTTCTTT. The chain links TRBV30 to TRBJ1-1; 9 bases agree with TRBD1. With V trimmed by 2 bases and J by 11 bases, 3 bases remained unmatched. The CDR3 runs 11 residues. The V gene's germline CDR1 is GTSNPN and CDR2 SVGIG (reference sequence).

The chain carries TRBV20-1 and TRBJ1-3; D not resolved. Germline V gene data show CDR1 as DFQATT and CDR2 as SNEGSKA (reference sequence). The V gene lost 3 bases and the J gene lost 0 bases, with 6 bases spanning the gap. The CDR3 sequence is 13 residues long. CDR3 coding DNA: TGCAGTGCTAGTTTGGACTCTGGAAACACCATATATTTT. Protein sequence: CSASLDSGNTIYF.

The V and J genes are TRBV11-2 and TRBJ2-5; 9 bases line up with TRBD2. The CDR3 is 14 amino acids. Germline CDR1 SGHAT, CDR2 FQNNGV. The trim removed 3 bases at V and 1 base at J, leaving 0 bases unmatched. CDR3 residues: CASSFSGSQETQYF. In DNA, the CDR3 is TGTGCCAGCAGCTTTAGCGGGAGCCAAGAGACCCAGTACTTC. The full variable domain, its missing parts supplied by reference TRBV11-2 and TRBJ2-5, is EAGVAQSPRYKIIEKRQSVAFWCNPISGHATLYWYQQILGQGPKLLIQFQNNGVVDDSQLPKDRFSAERLKGVDSTLKIQPAKLEDSAVYLCASSFSGSQETQYFGPGTRLLVL.

The V call is TRBV27, the J call TRBJ1-2, with a tentative D call TRBD1 (6 bases). Trimming left V 5 bases short and J 7 bases short, with 11 bases between. Per the germline V gene, CDR1 is MNHEY and CDR2 is SMNVEV (reference sequence). The CDR3 extends over 12 amino acids. The CDR3 spells CASSTVGGGYTF. As DNA, the CDR3 is TGTGCCAGCAGTACGGTAGGGGGTGGCTACACCTTC.

The V and J genes are TRBV14 and TRBJ2-7; D remains ambiguous. Per germline, CDR1 SGHDN and CDR2 FVKESK. With 0 bases removed from V and 2 bases from J, the gap between germline ends came to 8 bases. The CDR3 loop spans 14 amino acids. CDR3 sequence reads: CASSQDTSPYEQYF. In DNA, the CDR3 is TGTGCCAGCAGCCAAGACACAAGCCCCTACGAGCAGTACTTC.

Comment on this clone: The junction and the germline gene differ at one end; a read error may be behind it. This chain uses TRBV12-3 or TRBV12-4 with TRBJ1-1, with TRBD1 as a possible D gene (5 bases). The CDR3 loop spans 13 amino acids. This CDR3 is CASSLVLTAPPLF. CDR3 coding DNA: TGTGCCAGCAGTTTAGTATTGACAGCCCCTCCTTTATTT.

The J gene is TRBJ1-4, the V gene TRBV24-1; the D gene is possibly TRBD1 (5 bases). This CDR3 comprises 15 residues. Germline loops: CDR1 KGHDR, CDR2 SFDVKD. The V and J ends lost 3 bases and 7 bases respectively, with 14 bases between them. CDR3: CATSDPRSGTEKLFF. The CDR3 region has the DNA TGTGCCACCAGTGATCCCCGCTCGGGGACTGAAAAACTGTTTTTT.

The chain recombines TRBV10-3 with TRBJ2-7, with 12 bases fitting TRBD2. The CDR3 contains 16 residues. The ends lost 2 bases at V and 5 bases at J; junction bases unmatched: 7. Germline V lookup: CDR1 ENHRY, CDR2 SYGVKD. This CDR3 reads CAISEPTSGSFDEQYF. The DNA for the CDR3 is TGTGCCATCAGTGAGCCGACTAGCGGGAGTTTCGACGAGCAGTACTTC.

There are a few counts of this clone. The V and J genes are TRBV20-1 and TRBJ1-6, with D uncertain. V was clipped by 3 bases and J by 8 bases, with 14 bases between them. This CDR3 comprises 14 residues. From germline, CDR1 is DFQATT and CDR2 SNEGSKA (reference sequence). The CDR3 coding sequence is TGCAGTGCTAGTGTCGACGGGAGGCATTCACCCCTCCACTTT. It encodes CSASVDGRHSPLHF.

The chain uses TRBV27 and TRBJ1-4; no reliable D call. Germline assignment: CDR1 MNHEY and CDR2 SMNVEV (reference sequence). The CDR3 has 16 amino acids. V lost 2 bases to trimming and J lost 6 bases, with 16 bases between them. CDR3: CASSLIGGGGHEKLFF. CDR3 coding DNA: TGTGCCAGCAGTTTAATCGGCGGCGGCGGTCATGAAAAACTGTTTTTT.